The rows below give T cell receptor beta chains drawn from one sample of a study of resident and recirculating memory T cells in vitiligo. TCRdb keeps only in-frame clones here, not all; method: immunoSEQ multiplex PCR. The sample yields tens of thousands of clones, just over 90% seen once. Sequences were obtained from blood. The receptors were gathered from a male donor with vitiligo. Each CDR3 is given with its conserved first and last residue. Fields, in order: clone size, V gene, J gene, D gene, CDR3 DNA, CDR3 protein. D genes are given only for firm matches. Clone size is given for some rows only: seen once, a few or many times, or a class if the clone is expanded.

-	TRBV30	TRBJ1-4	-	TGTGCCTGGAGTGTAAACGTGGGACAAGAAAAACTGTTTTTT	CAWSVNVGQEKLFF
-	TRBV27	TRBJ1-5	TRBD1	TGTGCCAGCAGTTTACAGGGGGCTAGCAATCAGCCCCAGCATTTT	CASSLQGASNQPQHF
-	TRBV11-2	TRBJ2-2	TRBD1	TGTGCCAGCGGTCGACAGGGATCGAACACCGGGGAGCTGTTTTTT	CASGRQGSNTGELFF
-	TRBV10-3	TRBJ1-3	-	TGTGCCATCATGGACAGCACCTCCTCTGGAAACACCATATATTTT	CAIMDSTSSGNTIYF
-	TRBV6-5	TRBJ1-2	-	TGTGCCAGCAGACCGTACCGGACGGCGGGGTATGGCTACACCTTC	CASRPYRTAGYGYTF
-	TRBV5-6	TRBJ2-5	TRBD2	TGTGCCAGCAGCTTGTTAGCGGGTGCCGGGGAGACCCAGTACTTC	CASSLLAGAGETQYF
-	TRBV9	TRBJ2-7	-	TGTGCCAGCAGCCCAGGAGCGGCTAGCGATTACTACGAGCAGTACTTC	CASSPGAASDYYEQYF
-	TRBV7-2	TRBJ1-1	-	TGTGCCAGCAGCTCAGAGAGGGATTTCTTT	CASSSERDFF
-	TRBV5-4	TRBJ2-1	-	TGTGCCAGCAGCTCGGGTGGTATGAGCACAGGGGGGGATGAGCAGTTCTTC	CASSSGGMSTGGDEQFF
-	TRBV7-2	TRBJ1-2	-	TGTGCCAGCAGCCAGGATTACTCACGCTACACCTTC	CASSQDYSRYTF
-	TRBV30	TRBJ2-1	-	TGTGCCTGGAGTGTACCATTAGGAAGGGACTTAAATAATGAGCAGTTCTTC	CAWSVPLGRDLNNEQFF
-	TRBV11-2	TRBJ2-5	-	TGTGCCAGCAGCCCCGGGTTAGGACTACTACTCCAAGAGACCCAGTACTTC	CASSPGLGLLLQETQYF
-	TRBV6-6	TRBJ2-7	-	TGTGCCAGCAGTTACGACAGCTACGAGCAGTACTTC	CASSYDSYEQYF
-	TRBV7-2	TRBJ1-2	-	TGTGCCAGCAGCTTAACCTACCGGACACCTTATGGCTACACCTTC	CASSLTYRTPYGYTF
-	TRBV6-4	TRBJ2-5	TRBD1	TGTGCCAGCAGTCCCGGGACAGGGTGGAAGACCCAGTACTTC	CASSPGTGWKTQYF
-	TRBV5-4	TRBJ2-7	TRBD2	TGTGCCAGCAGCTTGGGGGCGGGGGGGACCTACGAGCAGTACTTC	CASSLGAGGTYEQYF
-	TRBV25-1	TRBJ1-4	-	TGTGCCAGCAGCCGACAGGTTAATGAAAAACTGTTTTTT	CASSRQVNEKLFF
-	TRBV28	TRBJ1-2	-	TGTGCCAGCAACTCTATCCAGGGTTATGATGGCTACACCTTC	CASNSIQGYDGYTF
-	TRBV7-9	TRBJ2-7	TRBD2	TGTGCCAGCAGCATCTCACGGGGGGAAAGGGAGCAGTACTTC	CASSISRGEREQYF
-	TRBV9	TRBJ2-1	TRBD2	TGTGCCAGCAGCGTAGCGCCTTATCAAACGGGACTAGCGGGGGCACCCCAGTTCTTC	CASSVAPYQTGLAGAPQFF
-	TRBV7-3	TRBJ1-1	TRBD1	TGTGCCAGCAGCCCCCGACAGGGAAAGGAAGCTTTCTTT	CASSPRQGKEAFF
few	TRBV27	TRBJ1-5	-	TGTGCCAGCAGTTTAAAGGACTCCCTCAGACAGCATTTT	CASSLKDSLRQHF
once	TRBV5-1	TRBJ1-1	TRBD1	TGCGCCAGCAGCGGCACAGGGGCTAACACTGAAGCTTTCTTT	CASSGTGANTEAFF
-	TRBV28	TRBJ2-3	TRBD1	TGTGCCAGCAGTAAGCCTAAATGGGTTTTGGGCAGGGGGATCACAGATACGCAGTATTTT	CASSKPKWVLGRGITDTQYF
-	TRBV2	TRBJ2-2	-	TGTGCCAGCAAAGAGAGAGTCTCCACCGGGGAGCTGTTTTTT	CASKERVSTGELFF
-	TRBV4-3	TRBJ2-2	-	TGCGCCAGCAGCCAAGGAAGGGGGACGGGGGAGCTGTTTTTT	CASSQGRGTGELFF
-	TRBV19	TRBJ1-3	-	TGTGCCAGTAGCCGCCAGGTCTCTGGAAACACCATATATTTT	CASSRQVSGNTIYF
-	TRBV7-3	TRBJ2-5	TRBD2	TGTGCCAGCAGCTTAACGGCTAGCGGGGGGCATGAGACCCAGTACTTC	CASSLTASGGHETQYF
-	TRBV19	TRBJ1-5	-	TGTGCCAGTAGGGTGGACAGCGCCTTTAATCAGCCCCAGCATTTT	CASRVDSAFNQPQHF
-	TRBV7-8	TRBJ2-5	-	TGTGCCAGCAGCTCAGGGGGCGGGAGGACCCAGTACTTC	CASSSGGGRTQYF
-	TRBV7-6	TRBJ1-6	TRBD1	TGTGCCAGCAGCTTAGACAGGGGTGGGTCACCCCTCCACTTT	CASSLDRGGSPLHF
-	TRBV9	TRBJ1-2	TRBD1	TGTGCCAGCAGCGTACGGGACAGGAGAGGGGATGGCTACACCTTC	CASSVRDRRGDGYTF
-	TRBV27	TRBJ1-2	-	TGTGCCAGCAGTCCGGTAGGGGGGGAACTTTCAGGCTACACCTTC	CASSPVGGELSGYTF